The 14 T cell receptor beta chains presented below share a single source sample, sequenced in a study of T-cell reconstitution after alpha-beta-depleted transplantation in children. Using unique molecular identifiers, the investigators prepared the TCRbeta library. MiXCR, applied by TCRdb to the PCR reads, yields one record per CDR3 protein. The profile shows around 300,000 distinct CDR3 sequences, 10% of them singletons. The input for sequencing was PBMCs, taken before TCRalphabeta/CD19-depleted stem cell transplant. These receptors were collected from a boy under three years old with acute myeloid leukemia, due to receive a stem cell transplant.

This sequence joins TRBV12-3 or TRBV12-4 and TRBJ2-1, with TRBD1 matching over 9 bases. CDR3 length: 17 residues. V lost 0 bases, J lost 4 bases, and 7 bases stayed unmatched. The CDR3 is CASSLATSGTGYNEQFF. The DNA of the CDR3 is TGTGCCAGCAGTTTAGCTACCTCCGGGACAGGGTACAATGAGCAGTTCTTC.

The chain joins TRBV10-3 to TRBJ1-2; 7 nucleotides agree with TRBD1. V shed 8 bases, J shed 3 bases, and the junction held 6 bases outside the gene matches. Germline-derived CDR1 and CDR2 are ENHRY and SYGVKD. The CDR3 runs to 13 residues. CDR3 protein: CAIFGTDDYGYTF. As DNA, the CDR3 is TGTGCCATCTTTGGGACAGATGACTATGGCTACACCTTC.

This clonotype was detected many times. The chain combines TRBV5-1 with TRBJ2-7; 8 bases agree with TRBD1. The germline V gene encodes CDR1 SGHRS and CDR2 YFSETQ. Trimming cost V 0 bases and J 3 bases; bases outside gene matches: 5. The CDR3 spans 15 residues. CDR3 sequence: CASSLARTGIYEQYF. The DNA of the CDR3 is TGCGCCAGCAGCTTGGCTAGGACAGGGATCTACGAGCAGTACTTC.

The chain is built from TRBV28 and TRBJ2-4; D is possibly TRBD2 (5 bases). This CDR3 spans 14 amino acids. The V and J ends lost 3 bases and 5 bases respectively, with 11 bases between them. Looked up from germline, CDR1 is MDHEN and CDR2 is SYDVKM. The DNA for the CDR3 is TGTGCCAGCAGTTTCCCCCCGGAGGAAAACATTCAGTACTTC. It encodes CASSFPPEENIQYF.

This clonotype was recorded many times. The rearrangement joins TRBV4-2 to TRBJ2-1; 8 nucleotides match TRBD1. Germline V gives CDR1 LGHNA, CDR2 YNFKEQ. The CDR3 runs to 15 residues. V dropped 8 bases and J dropped 8; count of bases not matched to a gene: 14. Here the CDR3 reads CASRVLDRGDDEQFF. CDR3 DNA sequence: TGTGCCAGCCGTGTCCTAGACAGGGGTGACGATGAGCAGTTCTTC.

This clonotype was detected a few times. The chain combines TRBV18 with TRBJ1-1; unclear D gene. The germline V and J ends were trimmed by 5 bases and 1 base, with 8 bases remaining between them. This CDR3 has 13 amino acids. The germline gives CDR1 KGHSH, CDR2 LQKENI. The CDR3 spells CASSNQENTEAFF. In DNA, the CDR3 is TGTGCCAGCTCAAACCAGGAGAACACTGAAGCTTTCTTT.

This clonotype was detected ten times or more. The chain combines TRBV6-1 with TRBJ1-1; no definite D call. V lost 2 bases and J 5 bases, leaving 9 bases between the germline ends. From germline, CDR1 is MNHNS and CDR2 SASEGT. The CDR3 length is 13 residues. CDR3 bases: TGTGCCAGCAGTGAATCTGCGAAGACTGAAGCTTTCTTT. Translation gives CASSESAKTEAFF.

This clonotype was counted at least ten times. The chain employs TRBV5-1 and TRBJ2-4; D possibly corresponds to TRBD1 (7 bases). The CDR3 totals 16 residues. CDR1 SGHRS and CDR2 YFSETQ come from the germline V gene. V was shortened by 0 bases and J by 6 bases, with 16 bases between the two germline ends. CDR3 DNA sequence: TGCGCCAGCAGCTTGGCCGCGGGACAGATTGGAAACATTCAGTACTTC. Amino acid sequence: CASSLAAGQIGNIQYF.

The sample holds many counts of this clonotype. The V call is TRBV12-3 or TRBV12-4, the J call TRBJ2-7, with D maybe TRBD2 (5 bases). Deletions cut 6 bases from V and 6 bases from J, with 21 bases between. This CDR3 has 15 residues. CDR3 sequence (DNA): TGTGCCAGCAGCTTTGGACTGGCTCAGGCTGCCGAGCAGTACTTC. This codes for CASSFGLAQAAEQYF.

This clonotype was counted at least ten times. The V and J genes are TRBV27 and TRBJ1-1; D is unresolved. The germline V gene has CDR1 MNHEY and CDR2 SMNVEV (reference sequence). With 3 bases removed from V and 1 base from J, the gap between germline ends came to 6 bases. CDR3 length: 13 amino acids. CDR3 residues: CASSFGSNTEAFF. The CDR3 region has the DNA TGTGCCAGCAGTTTCGGGTCGAACACTGAAGCTTTCTTT.

In this sample, this clonotype turned up many times. V gene TRBV27 combines with J gene TRBJ1-5; the D is unclear. The germline V gene encodes CDR1 MNHEY and CDR2 SMNVEV (reference sequence). This CDR3 comprises 18 residues. Trimming stripped 4 bases from V and 4 bases from J, with 23 bases between. The CDR3 bases are TGTGCCAGCAGTTCCAGATGGGTAGCGGATTTCGGAAATCAGCCCCAGCATTTT. This gives the protein CASSSRWVADFGNQPQHF.

CDR3 region: CASRATYEQYF. The CDR3 region has the DNA TGCGCCAGCAGGGCGACCTACGAGCAGTACTTC. The chain has TRBV5-1 and TRBJ2-7; no clear D gene. The V end was cut by 5 bases, the J end by 2 bases, with 5 bases between. CDR3 size: 11 residues. CDR1 is SGHRS, CDR2 YFSETQ, per germline.

Worth noting for this clonotype: This could be a read error, since a much larger clone is one nucleotide away. The V gene is TRBV5-6, the J gene TRBJ2-1, with 10 bases matching TRBD2. V lost 6 bases and J lost 4; bases outside the gene matches: 7. CDR3 size: 15 residues. Germline CDR1 is SGHDT and CDR2 is YYEEEE. The CDR3 coding sequence is TGTGCCAGCACTTTCGGGACTAGCGATTACAATGAGCAGTTCTTC. This sequence encodes CASTFGTSDYNEQFF.

Turning to this clonotype: A single base separates this from a much larger clone, so it may be a read error. V gene TRBV3-1 combines with J gene TRBJ2-1; possibly TRBD2 for D (5 bases). The CDR3 is made up of 12 amino acids. V lost 0 bases, J lost 12 bases, and 9 bases lay in between. Germline CDR1 reads LGHDT; CDR2 reads YNNKEL (reference sequence). The CDR3 sequence is CASSQDYEGQFF. The CDR3 bases are TGTGCCAGCAGCCAAGATTATGAGGGGCAGTTCTTC.